The 31 T cell receptor beta chains reported below all come from one sample, sequenced in a study of blood T cell repertoires in COVID-19. Sequencing was performed with immunoSEQ multiplex PCR; in TCRdb, only in-frame clones are kept and a portion is missing. This repertoire shows 400,000 or so clones, 70% to 90% found once; its top ten account for 0.7% to 1%. Sequenced material: peripheral blood. Receptors were obtained from a man aged 18-30 years with COVID-19, enrolled during active disease.

The J gene is TRBJ1-1, the V gene TRBV3-1 (or the pseudogene TRBV3-2); no reliable D call. The germline CDR1 and CDR2 sequences are LGHDT and YNNKEL (reference sequence). This CDR3 region has 14 residues. V was trimmed by 5 bases and J by 7 bases, leaving 17 bases between them. The DNA of the CDR3 is TGTGCCAGCAGCTTTACCGGGATCGGCGGTGAAGCTTTCTTT. Residues: CASSFTGIGGEAFF.

The CDR3 loop is CASSPFRILGDNEQYF. The CDR3 coding sequence is TGTGCCAGCAGCCCTTTTCGAATTTTGGGAGACAACGAGCAGTACTTC. The rearrangement links TRBV2 to TRBJ2-7; D perhaps matches TRBD2 (5 bases). The CDR3 sequence is 16 residues long. V was cut by 6 bases and J by 5 bases, with 23 bases left in between. Germline CDR1 is SNHLY and CDR2 is FYNNEI.

This chain connects TRBV5-5 to TRBJ2-2; D may be TRBD1 (6 bases). V was shortened by 4 bases and J by 0 bases, with 7 bases between the two germline ends. The CDR3 length is 14 residues. From germline, CDR1 is SGHKS and CDR2 YYEKEE (reference sequence). CDR3 sequence (DNA): TGTGCCAGCAGCCGGACAGCGAACACCGGGGAGCTGTTTTTT. Its protein product is CASSRTANTGELFF. Drawing the rest from reference TRBV5-5 and TRBJ2-2, the complete variable domain is DAGVTQSPTHLIKTRGQQVTLRCSPISGHKSVSWYQQVLGQGPQFIFQYYEKEERGRGNFPDRFSARQFPNYSSELNVNALLLGDSALYLCASSRTANTGELFFGEGSRLTVL.

V is TRBV6-6 and J is TRBJ2-2, with D possibly matching TRBD2 (5 bases). Germline CDR1 reads MNHNY; CDR2 reads SVGAGI (reference sequence). The CDR3 loop spans 12 amino acids. The ends were cut back, 10 bases at V and 3 bases at J, with 9 bases in the middle. The CDR3 DNA reads as TGTGCCACCCGAGCGGACACCGGGGAGCTGTTTTTT. This translates into CATRADTGELFF.

This rearrangement joins TRBV5-6 to TRBJ2-1; 10 bases are shared with TRBD2. The CDR3 is 14 amino acids. Germline trimming cut 5 bases from V and 7 bases from J; bases unmatched to any gene: 6. CDR1 and CDR2 from the germline V gene are SGHDT and YYEEEE. The CDR3 region is CASRSGLAVNEQFF. CDR3 bases: TGTGCCAGCAGGTCCGGACTAGCGGTGAATGAGCAGTTCTTC. Together with reference TRBV5-6 and TRBJ2-1, the CDR3 gives the full variable domain: DAGVTQSPTHLIKTRGQQVTLRCSPKSGHDTVSWYQQALGQGPQFIFQYYEEEERQRGNFPDRFSGHQFPNYSSELNVNALLLGDSALYLCASRSGLAVNEQFFGPGTRLTVL.

The gene calls are TRBV4-2 and TRBJ1-1; unclear D gene. Trimming removed 0 bases at V and 0 bases at J, with 23 bases between. This CDR3 comprises 20 residues. Germline V gives CDR1 LGHNA, CDR2 YNFKEQ. This chain's CDR3 is CASSQDLRVQIQTMNTEAFF. CDR3 DNA: TGTGCCAGCAGCCAAGATCTTCGGGTACAGATACAGACTATGAACACTGAAGCTTTCTTT.

This chain uses TRBV10-3 with TRBJ2-5; D gene unclear. The CDR3 spans 13 residues. Between the trimmed V and J ends, which lost 7 bases and 5 bases, there was a span of 14 bases. Germline lookup yields CDR1 ENHRY and CDR2 SYGVKD. The CDR3 nucleotides read TGTGCCATCAACCGAGGCGGCCAGGAGACCCAGTACTTC. Amino acids: CAINRGGQETQYF.

The chain has TRBV6-5 and TRBJ1-2; TRBD1 agrees at 7 bases. Per the germline V gene, CDR1 is MNHEY and CDR2 is SVGAGI. After removal of 2 bases from V and 3 bases from J, the junction contained 6 bases not matched to a gene. This CDR3 region has 15 residues. The CDR3 nucleotides read TGTGCCAGCAGTTACGGGGCAGGGGGTTACTATGGCTACACCTTC. This translates into CASSYGAGGYYGYTF.

The V call is TRBV12-3 or TRBV12-4, the J call TRBJ2-1; possibly TRBD1 for D (5 bases). V dropped 5 bases and J dropped 6 bases, with 11 bases sitting between them. The CDR3 spans 13 residues. The DNA of the CDR3 is TGTGCCAGCAGTCCGCTCCAGGGCAATGAGCAGTTCTTC. Translation: CASSPLQGNEQFF.

This clone was seen a single time. The V call is TRBV7-6, the J call TRBJ2-7; a possible D gene is TRBD1 (6 bases). CDR3 length: 15 amino acids. Germline V lookup: CDR1 SGHVS, CDR2 FNYEAQ. V shed 1 base and J shed 0 bases, with 10 bases lying between them. CDR3 in amino acids: CASSLETDSSYEQYF. CDR3 in DNA: TGTGCCAGCAGCTTAGAGACGGACAGCTCCTACGAGCAGTACTTC.

This clone was seen just once. This rearrangement joins TRBV19 to TRBJ2-3; D remains unclear. Trimming cost V 7 bases and J 4 bases, with 15 bases left between them. Germline lookup yields CDR1 LNHDA and CDR2 SQIVND (reference sequence). The CDR3 totals 14 residues. CDR3 DNA: TGTGCCAGTAACCGGGTGAGAGACCCAGATACGCAGTATTTT. Its protein product is CASNRVRDPDTQYF.

This rearrangement joins TRBV25-1 to TRBJ2-5, with a possible D match to TRBD1 (5 bases). V lost 2 bases, J lost 1 base, and 17 bases lay in between. Looked up from germline, CDR1 is MGHDK and CDR2 is SYGVNS. The CDR3 is 17 residues long. This CDR3 reads CASSENLVAGRQETQYF. DNA of the CDR3: TGTGCCAGCAGTGAAAACCTAGTCGCAGGGCGCCAAGAGACCCAGTACTTC.

The chain couples TRBV6-5 to TRBJ2-5; 8 positions agree with TRBD1. The CDR3 runs to 14 residues. Losses at the gene ends were 5 bases for V and 2 bases for J; bases not matched to a gene: 4. Germline assignment: CDR1 MNHEY and CDR2 SVGAGI. The CDR3 bases are TGTGCCAGCAGTCCAAGGACAGGGCAAGAGACCCAGTACTTC. Translation gives CASSPRTGQETQYF.

V is TRBV11-2 and J is TRBJ1-2; weak D call: TRBD1 (5 bases). V lost 5 bases to trimming and J lost 3 bases, with 13 bases between them. The CDR3 totals 14 residues. Germline V lookup: CDR1 SGHAT, CDR2 FQNNGV. The DNA of the CDR3 is TGTGCCAGCAGCCGAATAACAGGCGACTATGGCTACACCTTC. This sequence encodes CASSRITGDYGYTF.

The CDR3 spells CASSPGTSSTGELFF. CDR3 in DNA: TGTGCCAGCAGCCCTGGGACTAGCAGCACCGGGGAGCTGTTTTTT. The V and J genes are TRBV13 and TRBJ2-2, with 9 bases matching TRBD2. V lost 5 bases, J lost 4 bases, and 5 bases stayed unmatched. The CDR3 totals 15 residues. Germline values: CDR1 PRHDT, CDR2 FYEKMQ (reference sequence).

This sequence joins TRBV20-1 and TRBJ2-7; 8 nucleotides line up with TRBD1. Trimming cost V 3 bases and J 6 bases; bases outside gene matches: 4. This CDR3 has 12 amino acids. The germline V gene has CDR1 DFQATT and CDR2 SNEGSKA (reference sequence). CDR3 in DNA: TGCAGTGCTAGTGGGGGGACAGGCGAGCAGTACTTC. It yields the protein CSASGGTGEQYF.

This chain links TRBV7-9 with TRBJ2-1; tentative D call: TRBD2 (5 bases). In germline, CDR1 is SEHNR, CDR2 FQNEAQ (reference sequence). The CDR3 consists of 13 residues. With 3 bases removed from V and 6 bases from J, the gap between germline ends came to 9 bases. The CDR3 nucleotides read TGTGCCAGCAGCTTTGAGGGCCGCAATGAGCAGTTCTTC. Translation: CASSFEGRNEQFF. Full variable domain (rest looked up from reference TRBV7-9 and TRBJ2-1): DTGVSQNPRHKITKRGQNVTFRCDPISEHNRLYWYRQTLGQGPEFLTYFQNEAQLEKSRLLSDRFSAERPKGSFSTLEIQRTEQGDSAMYLCASSFEGRNEQFFGPGTRLTVL.

The chain recombines TRBV7-9 with TRBJ2-7, with D perhaps TRBD2 (5 bases). Deletions cut 2 bases from V and 6 bases from J, with 14 bases between. The germline CDR1 and CDR2 sequences are SEHNR and FQNEAQ (reference sequence). CDR3 length: 14 amino acids. The CDR3 nucleotides read TGTGCCAGCAGCTTACCGGGGTTTGGGCTCGAGCAGTACTTC. It yields the protein CASSLPGFGLEQYF.

This chain joins TRBV29-1 and TRBJ2-7; a weak D match, TRBD1 (6 bases). The V gene's germline CDR1 is SQVTM and CDR2 ANQGSEA. The CDR3 has 11 amino acids. Trimming pared 4 bases from V and 6 bases from J, leaving 10 bases between. CDR3 nucleotides: TGCAGCGTTGTCAGGGGCGGCGAGCAGTACTTC. Protein product: CSVVRGGEQYF.

The chain uses TRBV19 and TRBJ1-4; possibly TRBD1 for D (5 bases). This CDR3 contains 15 residues. Germline assignment: CDR1 LNHDA and CDR2 SQIVND (reference sequence). The V end lost 6 bases, the J end lost 7 bases, and 18 bases lay between the germline ends. CDR3 amino acids: CASSDSFGYGEKLFF. CDR3 coding DNA: TGTGCCAGTAGCGACAGTTTCGGCTATGGTGAAAAACTGTTTTTT. Full variable domain (outside the CDR3, taken from reference TRBV19 and TRBJ1-4): DGGITQSPKYLFRKEGQNVTLSCEQNLNHDAMYWYRQDPGQGLRLIYYSQIVNDFQKGDIAEGYSVSREKKESFPLTVTSAQKNPTAFYLCASSDSFGYGEKLFFGSGTQLSVL.

V gene TRBV27 combines with J gene TRBJ1-2, with 9 bases lining up with TRBD1. In germline, CDR1 is MNHEY, CDR2 SMNVEV (reference sequence). This CDR3 has 16 residues. The junction had 11 bases not matched to a gene; V was cut back by 2 bases and J by 7 bases. CDR3 DNA sequence: TGTGCCAGCAGTTTAGACGGGACAGGGTTTTTCGGTGGCTACACCTTC. Residues: CASSLDGTGFFGGYTF.

The chain has TRBV3-1 (or the pseudogene TRBV3-2) and TRBJ2-7; D is unresolved. The V gene's germline CDR1 is LGHDT and CDR2 YNNKEL (reference sequence). Trimming took 4 bases from V and 1 from J, leaving 11 bases between them. This CDR3 region has 14 residues. This chain's CDR3 is CASSRAAASYEQYF. The CDR3 region has the DNA TGTGCCAGCAGCCGAGCCGCGGCATCCTACGAGCAGTACTTC.

The chain couples TRBV14 to TRBJ2-7, with 8 bases that match TRBD2. The CDR3 spans 15 residues. The junction had 5 bases not matched to a gene; V was cut back by 1 base and J by 3 bases. Germline CDR1 reads SGHDN; CDR2 reads FVKESK. Here the CDR3 reads CASSQGTSSYYEQYF. CDR3 DNA sequence: TGTGCCAGCAGCCAAGGGACTAGCAGCTACTACGAGCAGTACTTC. Together with reference TRBV14 and TRBJ2-7, the CDR3 gives the full variable domain: EAGVTQFPSHSVIEKGQTVTLRCDPISGHDNLYWYRRVMGKEIKFLLHFVKESKQDESGMPNNRFLAERTGGTYSTLKVQPAELEDSGVYFCASSQGTSSYYEQYFGPGTRLTVT.

The chain has TRBV10-3 and TRBJ1-1; 7 nucleotides agree with TRBD1. Trimming at V came to 7 bases and at J to 1 base, leaving 3 bases not matched to a gene. Germline V gives CDR1 ENHRY, CDR2 SYGVKD. CDR3 length equals 13 residues. The CDR3 DNA reads TGTGCCATCAAACAGGGGCAGAACACTGAAGCTTTCTTT. Translated: CAIKQGQNTEAFF.

J is TRBJ2-7 and V is TRBV28; 14 nucleotides align to TRBD2. CDR1 MDHEN and CDR2 SYDVKM come from the germline V gene. J gave up 2 bases and V 4 bases, and 19 bases lay outside the gene matches. This CDR3 is built from 21 residues. CDR3 in amino acids: CASSSAMGKGTSGRSPYEQYF. CDR3 DNA: TGTGCCAGCAGTTCGGCGATGGGGAAGGGGACTAGCGGGAGATCTCCCTACGAGCAGTACTTC.

The chain combines TRBV19 with TRBJ1-2; no clear D. The length of the CDR3 is 13 residues. Trimming took off 5 bases at V and 1 base at J, with 8 bases between the two ends. CDR1 and CDR2 from the germline V gene are LNHDA and SQIVND (reference sequence). Written as DNA, the CDR3 is TGTGCCAGTAGTGTCAACGGTAACTATGGCTACACCTTC. This sequence encodes CASSVNGNYGYTF.

The rearrangement joins TRBV5-1 to TRBJ2-6; 7 nucleotides match TRBD1. Germline CDR1 is SGHRS and CDR2 is YFSETQ. The junction had 9 bases not matched to a gene; V was cut back by 3 bases and J by 0 bases. This CDR3 has 18 amino acids. The CDR3 nucleotides are TGCGCCAGCAGCTCAACAGGGGTGTCCTTCTCTGGGGCCAACGTCCTGACTTTC. As protein: CASSSTGVSFSGANVLTF.

The chain uses TRBV5-1 and TRBJ1-2; the match to TRBD1 covers 7 bases. The CDR3 runs to 12 residues. J gave up 4 bases and V 3 bases, and 0 bases lay outside the gene matches. Germline-derived CDR1 and CDR2 are SGHRS and YFSETQ. The chain's CDR3 is CASSWDSYGYTF. CDR3 in DNA: TGCGCCAGCAGCTGGGACAGCTATGGCTACACCTTC.

This sequence joins TRBV30 and TRBJ2-7; TRBD2 agrees at 11 bases. Germline assignment: CDR1 GTSNPN and CDR2 SVGIG (reference sequence). This CDR3 contains 14 residues. The V segment lost 3 bases and the J segment 3 bases; nucleotides outside the gene matches: 4. CDR3 in DNA: TGTGCCTGGAGCAACGGACTAGCGGGCTACGAGCAGTACTTC. This encodes CAWSNGLAGYEQYF.

The chain links TRBV6-5 to TRBJ1-1; 10 nucleotides match TRBD1. Losses at the gene ends were 2 bases for V and 2 bases for J; bases not matched to a gene: 2. This CDR3 has 15 residues. Germline V gene lookup returns CDR1 MNHEY and CDR2 SVGAGI. The chain's CDR3 is CASSYGDRGNTEAFF. CDR3 nucleotides: TGTGCCAGCAGTTACGGGGACAGGGGAAACACTGAAGCTTTCTTT.

V usage is TRBV6-5 and J usage is TRBJ1-2; perhaps TRBD1 as D (5 bases). CDR3 length: 13 amino acids. From germline, CDR1 is MNHEY and CDR2 SVGAGI. Written as DNA, the CDR3 is TGTGTTACAAATTGGGGGGTAGGGGATGGCTACACCTTC. Its translation is CVTNWGVGDGYTF.